Included here is one TCR beta chain sequence, with context. The sample belongs to a study of blood T cell repertoires in COVID-19. About the study: The United States, Italy and Spain supplied acute and convalescent COVID-19 samples.

TCRdb's table, derived via immunoSEQ multiplex PCR, lists solely in-frame clones and lacks some. The repertoire holds 150,000 to 200,000 clones, with around 80% as singletons. Germline-derived CDR1 and CDR2 are MNHEY and SVGAGI. V dropped 6 bases and J dropped 5; count of bases not matched to a gene: 8. The CDR3 spans 14 residues. Source material: PBMCs or T cells enriched from blood (not recorded which). The V gene is TRBV6-5, the J gene TRBJ2-5, with 8 bases matching TRBD1. This TCR derives from a woman in her fifties or sixties who had recovered from COVID-19. CDR3 sequence reads: CASRPDRVVETQYF. In nucleotides, the CDR3 is TGTGCCAGCAGGCCGGACAGGGTTGTGGAGACCCAGTACTTC.